This T cell receptor (beta chain) comes out of a study of T-cell reconstitution after alpha-beta-depleted transplantation in children. During its preparation, the TCRbeta library received unique molecular identifiers. TCRdb called the PCR reads again in MiXCR, with one record for every CDR3 protein. The table has about 580,000 distinct CDR3 sequences, over 20% seen once. This CDR3 comprises 15 residues. Germline V gives CDR1 WNHNN, CDR2 SYGVQD (reference sequence). Trimming cost V 3 bases and J 7 bases; bases outside gene matches: 8. This clonotype was seen only a few times. Its specificity is not known. Regarding the study as a whole: T cells produced anew were the main source of T-cell counts and diversity one year after transplant. Approximately two months post-transplant, alpha-beta T cells reportedly originated from several hundred expanded graft clones.

The sample consisted of PBMCs, taken before TCRalphabeta/CD19-depleted stem cell transplant. The rearrangement links TRBV10-1 to TRBJ2-1; 8 positions agree with TRBD1. This sequence originates from a boy younger than two with Wiskott-Aldrich syndrome, due to receive a stem cell transplant. The CDR3 coding sequence is TGCGCCAGCAGTGACGGCAGGGGGCTTGGAAATGAGCAGTTCTTC. This gives the protein CASSDGRGLGNEQFF.